Below are 10 T cell receptor beta chains sequenced from a single sample in a study of cytomegalovirus exposure and HLA in healthy donors. Amplification used 60 Vbeta primers and 13 Jbeta primers. The repertoire was sequenced with immunoSEQ multiplex PCR; TCRdb's copy has only in-frame clones and lacks some. The table lists tens of thousands of clones, 55% to 85% of them singletons, with 11% in the top ten. Input material: PBMCs. All receptors come from a middle-aged woman in good health and CMV-seropositive.

V is TRBV7-2 and J is TRBJ1-1, with D perhaps matching TRBD1 (5 bases). The V end was cut by 5 bases, the J end by 0 bases, with 10 bases between. The CDR3 length is 14 residues. Looked up from germline, CDR1 is SGHTA and CDR2 is FQGNSA. The CDR3 here is CASSLGGLNTEAFF. The DNA of the CDR3 is TGTGCCAGCAGCCTCGGGGGGTTGAACACTGAAGCTTTCTTT.

This clone has just a few counts. Within the sample, other DNA sequences also encode this same CDR3. The chain combines TRBV5-1 with TRBJ2-7; D is unresolved. This CDR3 is built from 11 residues. The germline V gene has CDR1 SGHRS and CDR2 YFSETQ. V lost 3 bases and J lost 3, with 4 bases in between. The CDR3 loop is CASSSSYEQYF. DNA of the CDR3: TGCGCCAGCAGCTCTAGCTACGAGCAGTACTTC.

This chain joins TRBV6-6 and TRBJ2-4; TRBD1 matches 9 bases. The germline V gene has CDR1 MNHNY and CDR2 SVGAGI (reference sequence). Losses at the gene ends were 6 bases for V and 3 bases for J; bases not matched to a gene: 3. This CDR3 has 14 residues. CDR3 sequence reads: CASRGQGGKNIQYF. The CDR3 region has the DNA TGTGCCAGCAGGGGACAGGGCGGCAAAAACATTCAGTACTTC.

The chain couples TRBV19 to TRBJ2-2; D is possibly TRBD1 (5 bases). Trimming stripped 9 bases from V and 2 bases from J, with 19 bases between. Germline CDR1 reads LNHDA; CDR2 reads SQIVND (reference sequence). The CDR3 has 16 amino acids. CDR3 DNA: TGTGCCAGCCAGGGTCAGCGTTTAGGTAACACCGGGGAGCTGTTTTTT. Translation: CASQGQRLGNTGELFF.

The chain couples TRBV7-9 to TRBJ1-1; TRBD1 agrees at 7 bases. The junction had 5 bases not matched to a gene; V was cut back by 1 base and J by 6 bases. The germline V gene has CDR1 SEHNR and CDR2 FQNEAQ (reference sequence). The CDR3 loop spans 14 amino acids. The CDR3 DNA is TGTGCCAGCAGCTTAGTAGGGGGCGACGCTGAAGCTTTCTTT. Translated: CASSLVGGDAEAFF.

This clone was detected only a few times. The rearrangement links TRBV4-2 to TRBJ2-7; 7 bases are shared with TRBD1. Per the germline V gene, CDR1 is LGHNA and CDR2 is YNFKEQ. V trimming: 0 bases; J trimming: 0 bases; junction bases outside the gene matches: 2. This CDR3 has 15 amino acids. CDR3 sequence (DNA): TGTGCCAGCAGCCAAGAACAGGGGAGCTCCTACGAGCAGTACTTC. It translates to CASSQEQGSSYEQYF.

The chain joins TRBV28 to TRBJ2-1; 9 bases are shared with TRBD2. Trimming removed 7 bases from V and 7 bases from J; junction bases left unmatched: 5. The CDR3 is 13 residues long. Per the germline V gene, CDR1 is MDHEN and CDR2 is SYDVKM. CDR3 sequence: CASTGTSRNEQFF. The CDR3 region has the DNA TGTGCCAGCACCGGGACTAGCAGGAATGAGCAGTTCTTC.

Comment on this clone: No DNA is shown, since the ends of the CDR3 on it are uncertain; the CDR3 is the one TCRdb lists. The genes are TRBV6-1 and TRBJ1-2; TRBD1 is the table's D call, not checked against the DNA. Germline V gene sequence: CDR1 MNHNS, CDR2 SASEGT. The CDR3 region is 15 residues in length, termini included. CDR3 loop: CAGKLTDSYYYGCTF.

The chain has TRBV18 and TRBJ1-2, with a tentative D call TRBD1 (6 bases). CDR3 length: 13 residues. The germline V and J ends were trimmed by 8 bases and 6 bases, with 16 bases remaining between them. Germline V gene sequence: CDR1 KGHSH, CDR2 LQKENI. The CDR3 is CASREIGGDGYTF. The CDR3, as DNA: TGTGCCAGCCGCGAAATAGGGGGTGATGGCTACACCTTC. The whole variable domain, filled in from reference TRBV18 and TRBJ1-2, reads NAGVMQNPRHLVRRRGQEARLRCSPMKGHSHVYWYRQLPEEGLKFMVYLQKENIIDESGMPKERFSAEFPKEGPSILRIQQVVRGDSAAYFCASREIGGDGYTFGSGTRLTVV.

The genes are TRBV30 and TRBJ2-1; TRBD1 might be the D (5 bases). Germline V CDR1 and CDR2: GTSNPN, SVGIG (reference sequence). CDR3 size: 13 residues. V lost 0 bases, J lost 9 bases, and 12 bases lay in between. This chain's CDR3 is CAWSVIRGSEQFF. CDR3 coding DNA: TGTGCCTGGAGTGTAATAAGGGGCTCTGAGCAGTTCTTC.